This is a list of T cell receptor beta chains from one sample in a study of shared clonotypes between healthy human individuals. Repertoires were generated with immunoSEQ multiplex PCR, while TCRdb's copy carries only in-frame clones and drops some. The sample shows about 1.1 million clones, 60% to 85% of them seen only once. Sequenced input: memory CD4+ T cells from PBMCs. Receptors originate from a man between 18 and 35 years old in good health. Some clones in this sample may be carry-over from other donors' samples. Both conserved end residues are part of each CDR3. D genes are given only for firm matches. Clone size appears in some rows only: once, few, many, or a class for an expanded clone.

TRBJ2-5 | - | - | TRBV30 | TGTGCCTGGAGTGTACTAGGACACGGCCAAGAGACCCGGTACTTC | CAWSVLGHGQETRYF
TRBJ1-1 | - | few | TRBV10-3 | TGTGCCATTGACGGGGGGCAAGGCACTGAAGCTTTCTTT | CAIDGGQGTEAFF
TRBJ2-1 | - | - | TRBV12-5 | TGTGCTAGTGGTTTCCAAGACGGGGAGGTCAATGAGCAGTTCTTC | CASGFQDGEVNEQFF
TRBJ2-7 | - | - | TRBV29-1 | TGCAGCGCCCAGGGTCTTGGGGGCTACGAGCAGTACTTC | CSAQGLGGYEQYF
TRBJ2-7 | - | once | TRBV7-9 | TGTGCCAGCAGCTTAGGTGGGCCAAGTGCCGAGCAGTACTTC | CASSLGGPSAEQYF
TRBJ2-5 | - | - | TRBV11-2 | TGTGCCAGCAGTCGTGCTAGTCAAGAGACCCAGTACTTC | CASSRASQETQYF
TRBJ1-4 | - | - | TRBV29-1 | TGCAGCGCGCAGACTAATGAAAAACTGTTTTTT | CSAQTNEKLFF
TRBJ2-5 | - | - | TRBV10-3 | TGTGCCATCAGTGATGGTGGGGGACAAGAGACCCAGTACTTC | CAISDGGGQETQYF
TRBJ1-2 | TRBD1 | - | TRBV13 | TGTGCCAGCAGCTCCCAGGGCCGACAGGGCTATGGCTACACCTTC | CASSSQGRQGYGYTF
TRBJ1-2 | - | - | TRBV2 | TGTGCCAGCAGCAGGGAGTGGGGCTACACCTTC | CASSREWGYTF
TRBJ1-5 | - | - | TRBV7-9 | TGTGCCAGCAGCTTAGAAACTGGCAATCAGCCCCAGCATTTT | CASSLETGNQPQHF
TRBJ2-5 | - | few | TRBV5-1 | TGCGCCAGCAGCTTGGGTTTTGGCCAAGAGACCCAGTACTTC | CASSLGFGQETQYF
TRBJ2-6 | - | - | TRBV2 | TGTGCCAGCAGCCTCCTGAGGCGAACCCCGGGCTCTGGGGCCAACGTCCTGACTTTC | CASSLLRRTPGSGANVLTF
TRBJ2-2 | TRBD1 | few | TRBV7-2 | TGTGCCAGCAGGGGAACAGGGGTAGTCGGGGAGCTGTTTTTT | CASRGTGVVGELFF
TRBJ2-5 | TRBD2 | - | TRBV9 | TGTGCCAGCAGCGTAGCTACGGGGGGTACCCCGCAAGAGACCCAGTACTTC | CASSVATGGTPQETQYF
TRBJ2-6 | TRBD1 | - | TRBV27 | TGTGCCAGCAGCCCCGGGACAGGGAAGGCTGGGGCCAACGTCCTGACTTTC | CASSPGTGKAGANVLTF
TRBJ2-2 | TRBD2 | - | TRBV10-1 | TGCGCCAGCACACGGGAGGGCCCTCGAATACACGGGGAGCTGTTTTTT | CASTREGPRIHGELFF
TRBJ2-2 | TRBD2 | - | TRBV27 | TGTGCCAGCAGTTCTCCTGGGGGGGAAGAGAGCGGGGAGCTGTTTTTT | CASSSPGGEESGELFF
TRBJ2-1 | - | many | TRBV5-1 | TGCGCCAGCAGCTTGGAACAAATCAGTGAGCAGTTCTTC | CASSLEQISEQFF
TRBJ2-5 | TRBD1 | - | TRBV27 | TGTGCCTCGACCGACAGGGACCGTGAGACCCAGTACTTC | CASTDRDRETQYF
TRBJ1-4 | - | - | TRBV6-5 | TGTGCCAGCAGTCCCCAGGCTGGGAAACTGTTTTTT | CASSPQAGKLFF
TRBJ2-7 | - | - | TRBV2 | TGTGCCAGCAGCGCACCATTTTCCCGGGACGAGCAGTACTTC | CASSAPFSRDEQYF
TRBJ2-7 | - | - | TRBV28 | TGTGCCAGCAGTTTTTCATCCCGAGGACGTAACTACGAGCAGTACTTC | CASSFSSRGRNYEQYF
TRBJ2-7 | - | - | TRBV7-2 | TGTGCCAGCAGCACAGCCGGGACCCGCCGTAGCGAGCAGTACTTC | CASSTAGTRRSEQYF
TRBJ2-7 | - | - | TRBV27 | TGTGCCAGCAGTTTATTCCCCAGGGGGGGCTACGAGCAGTACTTC | CASSLFPRGGYEQYF
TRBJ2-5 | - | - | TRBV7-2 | TGTGCCAGCAGCTTAGTTCAAGGTGGTCAAGAGACCCAGTACTTC | CASSLVQGGQETQYF